The 18 T cell receptor beta chains below were found in one sample sequenced in a study of T-cell memory formation after mild COVID-19. From the 5' RACE reads, TCRdb called clonotypes with MiXCR, one entry per CDR3 protein. The sample holds over 250,000 distinct CDR3 sequences, approximately 15% seen once. Specimen: PBMCs or a T cell subset sorted from them (not recorded which). The receptor set was obtained from a man between 18 and 35 years old who had mild COVID-19 (a few samples of this study predate the infection). Cell type and time point are not known.

In this sample, this clonotype turned up many times. This sequence joins TRBV7-9 and TRBJ2-3; D might be TRBD1 (6 bases). Germline V CDR1 and CDR2: SEHNR, FQNEAQ (reference sequence). The V gene lost 2 bases and the J gene lost 0 bases, with 6 bases spanning the gap. This CDR3 contains 14 residues. The CDR3 nucleotides are TGTGCCAGCAGCTTACAGGGGAGCACAGATACGCAGTATTTT. Amino acids: CASSLQGSTDTQYF.

This clonotype was recorded a few times. The chain links TRBV27 to TRBJ1-5, with 8 bases fitting TRBD1. The CDR3 totals 13 residues. In germline, CDR1 is MNHEY, CDR2 SMNVEV (reference sequence). With 5 bases clipped from V and 6 bases from J, the junction kept 3 bases outside the gene matches. DNA of the CDR3: TGTGCCAGCAGTGGACAGGGTCGTCAGCCCCAGCATTTT. Its protein product is CASSGQGRQPQHF.

This clonotype has a single count. This chain joins TRBV3-1 and TRBJ1-1; D is possibly TRBD1 (5 bases). The CDR3 has 14 residues. Per the germline V gene, CDR1 is LGHDT and CDR2 is YNNKEL (reference sequence). V was clipped by 0 bases and J by 3 bases, with 8 bases between them. This chain's CDR3 is CASSQDRGYTEAFF. CDR3 DNA: TGTGCCAGCAGCCAAGATCGGGGGTACACTGAAGCTTTCTTT.

J is TRBJ2-2 and V is TRBV28; the D gene is possibly TRBD1 (6 bases). The CDR3 length is 17 residues. Germline CDR1 is MDHEN and CDR2 is SYDVKM. The ends were cut back, 5 bases at V and 1 base at J, with 17 bases in the middle. The CDR3 DNA reads as TGTGCCAGCAGTCCCTCGGCAGGGGCCGTGAACACCGGGGAGCTGTTTTTT. This gives the protein CASSPSAGAVNTGELFF.

This clonotype showed up just once. The J gene is TRBJ2-7, the V gene TRBV5-8; D perhaps matches TRBD1 (6 bases). Trimming pared 0 bases from V and 3 bases from J, leaving 19 bases between. Germline CDR1 and CDR2: SGHTS and YDEGEE. The CDR3 is 17 residues long. CDR3: CASSLGSTGTPDYEQYF. As DNA, the CDR3 is TGTGCCAGCAGCTTGGGTTCAACAGGGACCCCTGACTACGAGCAGTACTTC.

This clonotype was seen repeatedly, ten times or more. The V gene is TRBV10-3, the J gene TRBJ1-2; TRBD1 is a possible D gene (5 bases). Trimming cost V 0 bases and J 7 bases, with 15 bases left between them. Germline CDR1 ENHRY, CDR2 SYGVKD. The CDR3 totals 15 residues. CDR3 residues: CAISESLWQGGGYTF. In nucleotides, the CDR3 is TGTGCCATCAGTGAGTCATTGTGGCAGGGCGGTGGCTACACCTTC.

In its sample, this clonotype was seen many times. This rearrangement joins TRBV7-6 to TRBJ2-3; 7 bases line up with TRBD2. Germline values: CDR1 SGHVS, CDR2 FNYEAQ. With V trimmed by 5 bases and J by 6 bases, 8 bases remained unmatched. The CDR3 has 14 amino acids. CDR3 sequence reads: CASSPTGGLDTQYF. The CDR3 coding sequence is TGTGCCAGCAGCCCTACGGGAGGTCTGGATACGCAGTATTTT.

This clonotype showed up just a few times. The rearrangement joins TRBV11-2 to TRBJ1-1, with D perhaps matching TRBD1 (6 bases). CDR1 and CDR2 from the germline V gene are SGHAT and FQNNGV. This CDR3 spans 13 amino acids. Trimming shortened V by 5 bases and J by 8 bases, and 15 bases separated the two germline ends. The CDR3, as DNA: TGTGCCAGCAGCCCGTGGGGACAACGAGAAGCTTTCTTT. This gives the protein CASSPWGQREAFF.

This clonotype was detected a few times. This chain links TRBV3-1 with TRBJ1-1, with a weak D call TRBD1 (5 bases). This CDR3 has 15 amino acids. CDR1 and CDR2 (germline): LGHDT, YNNKEL (reference sequence). V was cut by 4 bases and J by 2 bases, with 14 bases left in between. Here the CDR3 reads CASSLGGGGNTEAFF. Here the CDR3 DNA reads TGTGCCAGCAGCCTCGGTGGGGGGGGAAACACTGAAGCTTTCTTT. Combining the CDR3 with reference TRBV3-1 and TRBJ1-1 gives the whole variable domain DTAVSQTPKYLVTQMGNDKSIKCEQNLGHDTMYWYKQDSKKFLKIMFSYNNKELIINETVPNRFSPKSPDKAHLNLHINSLELGDSAVYFCASSLGGGGNTEAFFGQGTRLTVV.

This clonotype turned up a few times. The J gene is TRBJ1-1, the V gene TRBV7-9, with a possible D match to TRBD1 (5 bases). CDR1 SEHNR and CDR2 FQNEAQ come from the germline V gene (reference sequence). Trimming left V 8 bases short and J 4 bases short, with 11 bases between. The CDR3 extends over 12 amino acids. In DNA, the CDR3 is TGTGCCAGCTTAAGGGGAGGCACTGAAGCTTTCTTT. Protein: CASLRGGTEAFF.

This clonotype has only a few counts. The rearrangement joins TRBV27 to TRBJ1-1, with D perhaps matching TRBD1 (5 bases). Germline CDR1 MNHEY, CDR2 SMNVEV (reference sequence). This CDR3 region has 14 residues. Deletions cut 5 bases from V and 2 bases from J, with 12 bases between. CDR3 sequence reads: CASSLQGRNTEAFF. The CDR3 nucleotides are TGTGCCAGCAGTCTCCAGGGTAGAAACACTGAAGCTTTCTTT.

A few counts support this clonotype. V gene TRBV9 combines with J gene TRBJ2-1; tentative D call: TRBD2 (7 bases). The V end lost 0 bases, the J end lost 8 bases, and 12 bases lay between the germline ends. This CDR3 is built from 14 residues. Germline V gene sequence: CDR1 SGDLS, CDR2 YYNGEE. The CDR3 reads CASSVVGGADEQFF. The DNA of the CDR3 is TGTGCCAGCAGCGTAGTGGGGGGGGCTGATGAGCAGTTCTTC.

The chain carries TRBV6-5 and TRBJ1-2; D uncertain. Germline V gene lookup returns CDR1 MNHEY and CDR2 SVGAGI. Trimming left V 2 bases short and J 4 bases short, with 14 bases between. The CDR3 covers 15 residues. CDR3 sequence reads: CASSYRSSLFYGYTF. The CDR3 bases are TGTGCCAGCAGTTACCGCAGCTCCCTCTTCTATGGCTACACCTTC.

This clonotype came up many times. A read error is likely, as this CDR3 ends without the conserved phenylalanine or tryptophan. The DNA is omitted, as the CDR3 cannot be located on it reliably, and the CDR3 follows TCRdb's listing. The V and J genes are TRBV21-1 and TRBJ1-3; the table names TRBD1, a call not compared with the DNA. TRBV21-1 is recorded as a pseudogene. A total of 11 residues make up the CDR3, ends included. The chain's CDR3 is CASSKAPGQGI.

This clonotype was seen a few times. This chain uses TRBV20-1 with TRBJ2-2; the match to TRBD1 covers 10 bases. J was trimmed by 1 base and V by 6 bases; bases with no gene match: 5. The CDR3 is made up of 15 amino acids. The germline V gene has CDR1 DFQATT and CDR2 SNEGSKA (reference sequence). CDR3 loop: CSANGQGGNTGELFF. In DNA, the CDR3 is TGCAGTGCAAATGGACAGGGGGGGAACACCGGGGAGCTGTTTTTT.

J is TRBJ2-7 and V is TRBV12-3 or TRBV12-4; D might be TRBD1 (6 bases). The CDR3 covers 12 residues. The V end lost 5 bases, the J end lost 3 bases, and 8 bases lay between the germline ends. The CDR3 coding sequence is TGTGCCAGCAGTCAGGACAGCTACGAGCAGTACTTC. This sequence encodes CASSQDSYEQYF.

There are a few counts of this clonotype. The chain couples TRBV5-1 to TRBJ2-2; D is undetermined. The germline V gene encodes CDR1 SGHRS and CDR2 YFSETQ. The CDR3 sequence is 15 residues long. Trimming removed 4 bases from V and 3 bases from J, with 13 bases in between. CDR3 loop: CASSNGRGDTGELFF. CDR3 nucleotide sequence: TGCGCCAGCAGCAATGGTAGAGGAGACACCGGGGAGCTGTTTTTT.

This clonotype has a single count. The CDR3 sequence is CASSRFGANYGYTF. The DNA for the CDR3 is TGTGCCAGCAGCCGTTTTGGGGCTAACTATGGCTACACCTTC. The rearrangement links TRBV4-2 to TRBJ1-2; D uncertain. Trimming removed 4 bases at V and 0 bases at J, with 9 bases between. This CDR3 region has 14 residues. Germline V CDR1 and CDR2: LGHNA, YNFKEQ.